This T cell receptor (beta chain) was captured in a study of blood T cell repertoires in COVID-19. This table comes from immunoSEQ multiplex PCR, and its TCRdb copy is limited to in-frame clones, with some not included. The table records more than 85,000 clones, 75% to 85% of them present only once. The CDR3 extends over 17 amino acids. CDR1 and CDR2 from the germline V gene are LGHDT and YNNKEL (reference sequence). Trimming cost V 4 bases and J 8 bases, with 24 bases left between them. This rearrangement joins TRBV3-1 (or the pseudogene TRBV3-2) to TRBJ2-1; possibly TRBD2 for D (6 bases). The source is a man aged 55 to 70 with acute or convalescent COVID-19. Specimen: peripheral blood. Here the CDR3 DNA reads TGTGCCAGCAGCCCCCTTTCTCGGGGGAATTCGTGGTATGAGCAGTTCTTC. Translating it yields CASSPLSRGNSWYEQFF.